The 20 T cell receptor beta chains in this list originate from one sample, sequenced in a study of Graves' ophthalmopathy and Graves' hyperthyroidism. Researchers took RNA transcripts and amplified TCR beta CDR3 regions from them. First-round RT-PCR with HTBI primers preceded a second-round multiplex PCR. TCRdb redid the calling of the multiplex PCR reads with MiXCR, one entry per CDR3 protein. The data show about 390,000 distinct CDR3 sequences, roughly 15% seen once. The sample was peripheral blood. The receptors derive from a young woman with stable Graves' hyperthyroidism.

This clonotype was found many times. V and J are TRBV6-5 and TRBJ2-7, with 7 bases that match TRBD1. V lost 5 bases to trimming and J lost 2 bases; unmatched junction nucleotides: 9. Germline V gene data show CDR1 as MNHEY and CDR2 as SVGAGI. The CDR3 length is 15 residues. Here the CDR3 DNA reads TGTGCCAGCAGTCCACAGACAGGGTTGGCCTACGAGCAGTACTTC. It yields the protein CASSPQTGLAYEQYF.

This clonotype has ten or more counts. The rearrangement uses TRBV19 and TRBJ1-1, with D tentatively TRBD1 (6 bases). V shed 7 bases and J shed 4 bases, with 10 bases lying between them. The CDR3 has 12 amino acids. The germline gives CDR1 LNHDA, CDR2 SQIVND (reference sequence). As DNA, the CDR3 is TGTGCCAGTATGAGCAGGGGCACTGAAGCTTTCTTT. It translates to CASMSRGTEAFF.

The CDR3 nucleotides read TGTGCCAGCAGTTTGAGGGGTAATTGGGGAGGTACAGATACGCAGTATTTT. It specifies CASSLRGNWGGTDTQYF. V is TRBV27 and J is TRBJ2-3; D is possibly TRBD2 (6 bases). V was trimmed by 3 bases and J by 3 bases, leaving 19 bases between them. CDR1 and CDR2 from the germline V gene are MNHEY and SMNVEV (reference sequence). This CDR3 is built from 17 residues.

This clonotype occurred many times. The J gene is TRBJ2-2, the V gene TRBV11-2; D is ambiguous. The CDR3 is made up of 12 amino acids. V lost 4 bases, J lost 6 bases, and 6 bases lay in between. Germline CDR1 and CDR2: SGHAT and FQNNGV. CDR3 sequence reads: CASSSIAGELFF. CDR3 DNA: TGTGCCAGCAGCTCTATAGCCGGGGAGCTGTTTTTT.

This clonotype was seen more than once but under ten times. This chain joins TRBV7-9 and TRBJ2-7; D is perhaps TRBD1 (6 bases). Per germline, CDR1 SEHNR and CDR2 FQNEAQ (reference sequence). Trimming took off 5 bases at V and 3 bases at J, with 17 bases between the two ends. CDR3 size: 15 residues. The CDR3, as DNA: TGTGCCAGCAGCGATAGTTCCGGGACAATCTACGAGCAGTACTTC. Protein: CASSDSSGTIYEQYF.

This clonotype has only a few counts. In DNA form, the CDR3 reads TGTGCCAGTAGTATAGTCGGGAATAGCAATCAGCCCCAGCATTTT. It encodes CASSIVGNSNQPQHF. V usage is TRBV19 and J usage is TRBJ1-5; D is ambiguous. V dropped 1 base and J dropped 0 bases, with 7 bases sitting between them. CDR1 and CDR2 (germline): LNHDA, SQIVND (reference sequence). CDR3 length: 15 residues.

The V gene is TRBV3-1, the J gene TRBJ1-2; TRBD1 aligns across 9 bases. The V and J ends lost 2 bases and 8 bases, in that order; junction bases with no gene match: 9. CDR1 and CDR2 from the germline V gene are LGHDT and YNNKEL (reference sequence). The CDR3 sequence is 15 residues long. In nucleotides, the CDR3 is TGTGCCAGCAGCCAAAGGGGACAGGGTTTGTCCGGCTACACCTTC. Protein: CASSQRGQGLSGYTF.

A few counts support this clonotype. The rearrangement uses TRBV19 and TRBJ2-7; D is uncertain. CDR3 size: 13 residues. Germline V CDR1 and CDR2: LNHDA, SQIVND (reference sequence). The ends were cut back, 10 bases at V and 3 bases at J, with 16 bases in the middle. The CDR3, as DNA: TGTGCCACAAAAAAGGAGCCGGGCTACGAGCAGTACTTC. This gives the protein CATKKEPGYEQYF. Full variable domain (remainder filled in from reference TRBV19 and TRBJ2-7): DGGITQSPKYLFRKEGQNVTLSCEQNLNHDAMYWYRQDPGQGLRLIYYSQIVNDFQKGDIAEGYSVSREKKESFPLTVTSAQKNPTAFYLCATKKEPGYEQYFGPGTRLTVT.

This chain uses TRBV10-3 with TRBJ1-6; D remains unclear. The CDR3 is made up of 13 amino acids. Deletions cut 2 bases from V and 5 bases from J, with 4 bases between. CDR1 and CDR2 (germline): ENHRY, SYGVKD. The CDR3 nucleotides read TGTGCCATCAGTGAGGACAATAATTCACCCCTCCACTTT. The encoded protein is CAISEDNNSPLHF.

The table lists this clonotype with a few counts. The chain carries TRBV6-5 and TRBJ2-3; D not certain. The CDR3 runs to 12 residues. Trimming removed 4 bases at V and 4 bases at J, with 6 bases between. CDR1 MNHEY and CDR2 SVGAGI come from the germline V gene. CDR3 region: CASSFLADTQYF. In DNA, the CDR3 is TGTGCCAGCAGTTTTCTGGCAGATACGCAGTATTTT.

This clonotype was recorded many times. V usage is TRBV12-5 and J usage is TRBJ1-1; D is unresolved. The CDR3 has 13 residues. Trimming pared 0 bases from V and 5 bases from J, leaving 7 bases between. CDR1 is LGHNT, CDR2 FRNRAP, per germline. The CDR3 region has the DNA TGTGCTAGTGGTTTGGTACGCGGGACTGAAGCTTTCTTT. Its translation is CASGLVRGTEAFF. Looking up the rest from reference TRBV12-5 and TRBJ1-1 gives the full variable domain: DARVTQTPRHKVTEMGQEVTMRCQPILGHNTVFWYRQTMMQGLELLAYFRNRAPLDDSGMPKDRFSAEMPDATLATLKIQPSEPRDSAVYFCASGLVRGTEAFFGQGTRLTVV.

This clonotype was seen at least ten times. The rearrangement links TRBV20-1 to TRBJ1-1; 10 bases map to TRBD1. V lost 0 bases to trimming and J lost 11 bases; unmatched junction nucleotides: 3. Germline lookup yields CDR1 DFQATT and CDR2 SNEGSKA (reference sequence). The CDR3 has 12 amino acids. In DNA, the CDR3 is TGCAGTGCTAGAGAGACAGGGGGCCTTGCTTTCTTT. Its translation is CSARETGGLAFF.

CDR3 in DNA: TGTGCCAGCAGTTTAACGGATGGGGTTTATGGCTACACCTTC. Amino acids: CASSLTDGVYGYTF. V usage is TRBV28 and J usage is TRBJ1-2; D call uncertain. This CDR3 spans 14 amino acids. V shed 2 bases and J shed 5 bases, with 12 bases lying between them. Germline-derived CDR1 and CDR2 are MDHEN and SYDVKM.

The V and J genes are TRBV9 and TRBJ2-2, with D uncertain. Germline V gene data show CDR1 as SGDLS and CDR2 as YYNGEE. Trimming removed 0 bases from V and 1 base from J, with 10 bases in between. The CDR3 is made up of 16 amino acids. The CDR3 loop reads CASSVVPHMNTGELFF. CDR3 coding DNA: TGTGCCAGCAGCGTAGTTCCCCACATGAACACCGGGGAGCTGTTTTTT. The full variable domain, completed using reference TRBV9 and TRBJ2-2, is DSGVTQTPKHLITATGQRVTLRCSPRSGDLSVYWYQQSLDQGLQFLIQYYNGEERAKGNILERFSAQQFPDLHSELNLSSLELGDSALYFCASSVVPHMNTGELFFGEGSRLTVL.

This clonotype was recorded a few times. The V gene is TRBV3-1, the J gene TRBJ1-1; a possible D gene is TRBD1 (6 bases). The CDR3 is made up of 13 amino acids. The germline CDR1 and CDR2 sequences are LGHDT and YNNKEL (reference sequence). V lost 2 bases, J lost 7 bases, and 11 bases lay in between. The CDR3 sequence is CASSQQGSGEAFF. The CDR3 nucleotides are TGTGCCAGCAGCCAACAGGGGTCAGGTGAAGCTTTCTTT.

On this clonotype: A read error may account for a junction end that differs from germline. The chain couples TRBV7-3 to TRBJ1-1; D possibly corresponds to TRBD1 (6 bases). CDR1 is SGHTA, CDR2 FQGTGA, per germline. The CDR3 runs to 13 residues. The DNA for the CDR3 is TGTGCCTCAAAACTGGACAGTTACACTGAAGCTTGCTTT. It yields the protein CASKLDSYTEACF.

The chain combines TRBV19 with TRBJ1-1, with TRBD1 matching 8 bases. This CDR3 is 13 amino acids long. Germline CDR1 reads LNHDA; CDR2 reads SQIVND (reference sequence). V lost 6 bases, J lost 5 bases, and 5 bases stayed unmatched. Here the CDR3 reads CASRRQGWTEAFF. In nucleotides, the CDR3 is TGTGCCAGTAGGAGACAGGGGTGGACTGAAGCTTTCTTT.

In this sample, this clonotype turned up a few times. The chain has TRBV20-1 and TRBJ1-1; 10 nucleotides line up with TRBD1. The V gene's germline CDR1 is DFQATT and CDR2 SNEGSKA (reference sequence). J was trimmed by 5 bases and V by 0 bases; bases with no gene match: 9. This CDR3 is 16 amino acids long. The CDR3 protein is CSARDPRTGGGTEAFF. DNA for the CDR3: TGCAGTGCTAGAGATCCTAGGACAGGGGGGGGAACTGAAGCTTTCTTT.

This clonotype was picked up many times. The genes are TRBV7-2 and TRBJ2-7; D remains unclear. V was pared by 2 bases and J by 2 bases, with 10 bases between. The CDR3 is made up of 14 amino acids. CDR1 is SGHTA and CDR2 is FQGNSA in the germline V gene. In DNA, the CDR3 is TGTGCCAGCAGCTTATCCGGGCTCCCCTACGAGCAGTACTTC. Protein sequence: CASSLSGLPYEQYF.

This clonotype appeared many times. The chain is built from TRBV6-5 and TRBJ1-6, with D uncertain. V gave up 0 bases and J gave up 7 bases, with 13 bases separating them. The CDR3 runs to 16 residues. The germline V gene encodes CDR1 MNHEY and CDR2 SVGAGI. CDR3 DNA: TGTGCCAGCAGTTACTCGACCCGGAGGACCAATTCACCCCTCCACTTT. This encodes CASSYSTRRTNSPLHF.